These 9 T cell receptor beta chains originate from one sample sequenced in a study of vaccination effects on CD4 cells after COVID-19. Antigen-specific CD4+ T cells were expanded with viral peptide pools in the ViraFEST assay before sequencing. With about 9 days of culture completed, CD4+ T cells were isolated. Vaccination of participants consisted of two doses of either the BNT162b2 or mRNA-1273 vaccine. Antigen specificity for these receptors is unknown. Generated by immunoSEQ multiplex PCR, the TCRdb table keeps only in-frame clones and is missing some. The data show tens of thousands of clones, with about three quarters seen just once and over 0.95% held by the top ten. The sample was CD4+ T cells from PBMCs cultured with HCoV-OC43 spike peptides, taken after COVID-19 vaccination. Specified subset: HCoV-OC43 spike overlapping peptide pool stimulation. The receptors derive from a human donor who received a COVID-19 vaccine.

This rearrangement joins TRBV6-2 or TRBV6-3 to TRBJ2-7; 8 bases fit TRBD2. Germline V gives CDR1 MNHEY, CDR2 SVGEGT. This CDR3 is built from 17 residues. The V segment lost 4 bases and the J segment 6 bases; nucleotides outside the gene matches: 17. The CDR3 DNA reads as TGTGCCAGCAGTTCCCCGGCCGAAGGAGCGGGGGTTGGCGAGCAGTACGTC. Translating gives CASSSPAEGAGVGEQYV.

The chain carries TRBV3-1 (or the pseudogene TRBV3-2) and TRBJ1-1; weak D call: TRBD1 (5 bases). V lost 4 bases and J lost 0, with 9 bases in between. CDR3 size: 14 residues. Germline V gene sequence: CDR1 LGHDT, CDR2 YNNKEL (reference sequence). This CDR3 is CASSPGALNTEAFF. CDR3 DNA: TGTGCCAGCAGCCCCGGGGCGTTGAACACTGAAGCTTTCTTT.

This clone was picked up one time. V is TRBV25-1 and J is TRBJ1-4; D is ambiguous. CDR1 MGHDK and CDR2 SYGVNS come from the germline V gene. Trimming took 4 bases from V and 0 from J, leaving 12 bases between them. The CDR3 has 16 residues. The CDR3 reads CASSAFPSATNEKLFF. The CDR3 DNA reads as TGTGCCAGCAGTGCTTTCCCTTCCGCAACTAATGAAAAACTGTTTTTT.

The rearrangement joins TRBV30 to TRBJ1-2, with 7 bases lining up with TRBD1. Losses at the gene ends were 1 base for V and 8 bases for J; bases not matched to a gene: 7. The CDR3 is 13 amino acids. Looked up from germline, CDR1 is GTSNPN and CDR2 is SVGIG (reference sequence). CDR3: CAWSAYTGDGYTF. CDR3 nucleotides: TGTGCCTGGAGTGCTTACACAGGGGACGGCTACACCTTC.

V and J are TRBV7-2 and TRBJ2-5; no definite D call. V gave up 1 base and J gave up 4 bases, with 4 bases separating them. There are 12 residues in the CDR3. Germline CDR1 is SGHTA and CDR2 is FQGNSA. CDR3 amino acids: CASSLDIETQYF. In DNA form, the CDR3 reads TGTGCCAGCAGCTTAGACATAGAGACCCAGTACTTC.

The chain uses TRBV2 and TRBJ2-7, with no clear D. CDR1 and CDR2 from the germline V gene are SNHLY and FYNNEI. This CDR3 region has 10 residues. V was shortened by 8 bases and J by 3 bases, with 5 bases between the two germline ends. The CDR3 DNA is TGTGCCAGCTCCCTCTACGAGCAGTACGTC. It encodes CASSLYEQYV.

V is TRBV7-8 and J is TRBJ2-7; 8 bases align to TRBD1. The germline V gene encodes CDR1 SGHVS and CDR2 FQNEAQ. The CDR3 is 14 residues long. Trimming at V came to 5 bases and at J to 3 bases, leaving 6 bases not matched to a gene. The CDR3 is CASSPRQGFYEQYV. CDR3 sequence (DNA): TGTGCCAGCAGCCCTCGACAGGGGTTCTACGAGCAGTACGTC.

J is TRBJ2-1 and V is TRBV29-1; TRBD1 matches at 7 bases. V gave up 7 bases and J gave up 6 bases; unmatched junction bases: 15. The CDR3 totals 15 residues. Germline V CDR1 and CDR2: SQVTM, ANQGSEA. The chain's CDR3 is CSAPNRGRNVNEQFF. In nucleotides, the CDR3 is TGCAGCGCACCTAACAGGGGCAGAAACGTCAATGAGCAGTTCTTC.

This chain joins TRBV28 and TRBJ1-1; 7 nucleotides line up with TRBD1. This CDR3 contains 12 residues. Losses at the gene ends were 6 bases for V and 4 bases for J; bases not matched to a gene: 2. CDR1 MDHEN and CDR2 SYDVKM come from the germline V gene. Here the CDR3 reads CASRTGSTEAFF. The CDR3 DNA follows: TGTGCCAGCAGGACAGGGTCCACTGAAGCTTTCTTT.